The TCR beta chain described here comes from a study of cytomegalovirus exposure and HLA in healthy donors. Study-wide background: An analysis done earlier identified more than 100 million unique TCR beta sequences from around 180 million T cells.

The PCR used 60 Vbeta and 13 Jbeta primers. Using immunoSEQ multiplex PCR, the repertoire was profiled, and TCRdb retains in-frame clones only, with some absent. This sample's table reports 65,000 to 95,000 clones. Germline V gene lookup returns CDR1 LGHNA and CDR2 YNFKEQ. The junction had 8 bases not matched to a gene; V was cut back by 0 bases and J by 0 bases. The CDR3 loop spans 17 amino acids. The source of this sequence is an older woman in good health and CMV-seronegative. V and J are TRBV4-2 and TRBJ2-7; 7 positions agree with TRBD2. The sequenced material came from PBMCs. The chain's CDR3 is CASSQDSGRDSSYEQYF. In DNA, the CDR3 is TGTGCCAGCAGCCAAGATAGTGGGAGGGATAGCTCCTACGAGCAGTACTTC.